The 31 T cell receptor beta chains reported below all come from one sample, sequenced in a study of radiotherapy plus CTLA-4 blockade in lung cancer. Clones were sequenced by immunoSEQ multiplex PCR, and TCRdb holds only the in-frame ones, with some missing. The table lists 75,000 to 100,000 clones, 88% of them singletons. Sequencing was performed on peripheral blood, taken from a patient treated with radiotherapy plus ipilimumab. These TCRs come from a human donor with non-small cell lung cancer that progressed on radiotherapy plus ipilimumab.

This rearrangement joins TRBV18 to TRBJ1-5; D is undetermined. This CDR3 has 15 amino acids. Germline values: CDR1 KGHSH, CDR2 LQKENI. Trimming removed 3 bases from V and 1 base from J, with 10 bases in between. The CDR3 DNA reads TGTGCCAGCTCACCCGGGTTTGGGAGCAATCAGCCCCAGCATTTT. It yields the protein CASSPGFGSNQPQHF.

The count of this clone is one. The gene calls are TRBV5-1 and TRBJ2-2; D is perhaps TRBD2 (6 bases). Germline V gene sequence: CDR1 SGHRS, CDR2 YFSETQ. The CDR3 spans 14 residues. The ends were cut back, 4 bases at V and 7 bases at J, with 14 bases in the middle. The CDR3 DNA sequence: TGCGCCAGCAGCACTGGAGGGATATTCGGGGAGCTGTTTTTT. Translating gives CASSTGGIFGELFF.

The V and J genes are TRBV30 and TRBJ1-1, with 9 nucleotides matching TRBD1. Trimming removed 4 bases from V and 0 bases from J; junction bases left unmatched: 18. Per germline, CDR1 GTSNPN and CDR2 SVGIG (reference sequence). The CDR3 totals 19 residues. Here the CDR3 DNA reads TGTGCCTGGACCAGGGGGAACAGGGGGCCCGAGGCTATGAACACTGAAGCTTTCTTT. This sequence encodes CAWTRGNRGPEAMNTEAFF.

The chain carries TRBV6-4 and TRBJ1-2; D not resolved. V gave up 5 bases and J gave up 7 bases, with 14 bases separating them. Per germline, CDR1 MRHNA and CDR2 SNTAGT. The CDR3 spans 13 residues. CDR3: CASSYDGVGGYTF. The CDR3 region has the DNA TGTGCCAGCAGTTACGACGGGGTTGGTGGCTACACCTTC.

The rearrangement uses TRBV15 and TRBJ1-5; weak D call: TRBD1 (6 bases). Germline CDR1 reads LNHNV; CDR2 reads YYDKDF (reference sequence). The CDR3 is made up of 16 amino acids. V dropped 1 base and J dropped 3 bases, with 13 bases sitting between them. CDR3 sequence (DNA): TGTGCCACCAGCAGAGGCGACAGGTTTGACAATCAGCCCCAGCATTTT. Amino acid sequence: CATSRGDRFDNQPQHF.

The count of this clone is one. The chain combines TRBV7-6 with TRBJ2-3, with D perhaps matching TRBD2 (7 bases). Germline V gene data show CDR1 as SGHVS and CDR2 as FNYEAQ. The CDR3 consists of 15 residues. Trimming took 4 bases from V and 5 from J, leaving 16 bases between them. CDR3 DNA sequence: TGTGCCAGCAGCTCTGTGGGGGGGCAGAGAGATACGCAGTATTTT. Amino acids: CASSSVGGQRDTQYF.

The chain joins TRBV10-3 to TRBJ1-1; the match to TRBD1 covers 7 bases. Germline CDR1 and CDR2: ENHRY and SYGVKD. The CDR3 is 12 residues long. V lost 6 bases and J lost 4; bases outside the gene matches: 2. The CDR3: CAIRQGITEAFF. The CDR3 region has the DNA TGTGCCATCAGACAGGGGATCACTGAAGCTTTCTTT.

This sequence joins TRBV25-1 and TRBJ1-1; D gene ambiguous. Per the germline V gene, CDR1 is MGHDK and CDR2 is SYGVNS. The CDR3 contains 11 residues. Trimming took off 7 bases at V and 3 bases at J, with 6 bases between the two ends. The CDR3 sequence: CASTQYTEAFF. CDR3 nucleotides: TGTGCCAGCACTCAGTACACTGAAGCTTTCTTT. Drawing the rest from reference TRBV25-1 and TRBJ1-1, the complete variable domain is EADIYQTPRYLVIGTGKKITLECSQTMGHDKMYWYQQDPGMELHLIHYSYGVNSTEKGDLSSESTVSRIRTEHFPLTLESARPSHTSQYLCASTQYTEAFFGQGTRLTVV.

The gene calls are TRBV27 and TRBJ2-3; TRBD2 agrees at 10 bases. This CDR3 comprises 15 residues. V gave up 8 bases and J gave up 4 bases; unmatched junction bases: 9. The germline gives CDR1 MNHEY, CDR2 SMNVEV (reference sequence). Here the CDR3 reads CASGGLAGVADTQYF. As DNA, the CDR3 is TGTGCCAGCGGGGGTCTAGCGGGAGTGGCAGATACGCAGTATTTT.

V and J are TRBV5-1 and TRBJ2-1, with 10 bases fitting TRBD2. The germline CDR1 and CDR2 sequences are SGHRS and YFSETQ. V trimming: 0 bases; J trimming: 6 bases; junction bases outside the gene matches: 3. The CDR3 is made up of 15 amino acids. This chain's CDR3 is CASSLVLAGVNEQFF. Here the CDR3 DNA reads TGCGCCAGCAGCTTGGTTCTAGCGGGAGTCAATGAGCAGTTCTTC.

V gene TRBV5-1 combines with J gene TRBJ2-1; D gene unclear. CDR3 length: 14 amino acids. The germline V gene encodes CDR1 SGHRS and CDR2 YFSETQ. V was cut by 1 base and J by 0 bases, with 5 bases left in between. For the CDR3, the DNA is TGCGCCAGCAGCTTGAGTAGCTCCTACAATGAGCAGTTCTTC. As protein: CASSLSSSYNEQFF. Full variable domain (rest looked up from reference TRBV5-1 and TRBJ2-1): KAGVTQTPRYLIKTRGQQVTLSCSPISGHRSVSWYQQTPGQGLQFLFEYFSETQRNKGNFPGRFSGRQFSNSRSEMNVSTLELGDSALYLCASSLSSSYNEQFFGPGTRLTVL.

The chain employs TRBV6-5 and TRBJ1-2; D call uncertain. CDR3 length: 12 residues. V was trimmed by 6 bases and J by 8 bases, leaving 13 bases between them. CDR1 is MNHEY, CDR2 SVGAGI, per germline. Written as DNA, the CDR3 is TGTGCCAGCAGGGAAGTCCTGGGCGGCTACACCTTC. This gives the protein CASREVLGGYTF.

V is TRBV19 and J is TRBJ2-7; 7 bases match TRBD1. This CDR3 contains 15 residues. V gave up 6 bases and J gave up 2 bases; unmatched junction bases: 10. Germline lookup yields CDR1 LNHDA and CDR2 SQIVND (reference sequence). The CDR3 DNA reads as TGTGCCAGTAGCGATCGGACAGGACCGACCTACGAGCAGTACTTC. Encoded protein: CASSDRTGPTYEQYF.

The V gene is TRBV5-6, the J gene TRBJ1-2; the D is unclear. The V end lost 0 bases, the J end lost 3 bases, and 6 bases lay between the germline ends. Germline CDR1 is SGHDT and CDR2 is YYEEEE. The CDR3 extends over 13 amino acids. CDR3: CASSLDSHYGYTF. CDR3 coding DNA: TGTGCCAGCAGCTTGGACAGTCACTATGGCTACACCTTC.

The rearrangement links TRBV5-8 to TRBJ1-5; the D is unclear. Germline CDR1 SGHTS, CDR2 YDEGEE. V lost 2 bases, J lost 9 bases, and 3 bases lay in between. This CDR3 has 10 amino acids. The chain's CDR3 is CASSFGPQHF. The CDR3 coding sequence is TGTGCCAGCAGCTTCGGGCCCCAGCATTTT.

This clone was detected once. The genes are TRBV27 and TRBJ2-1; 13 positions match TRBD2. V shed 4 bases and J 7 bases; nucleotides not matched to a gene: 4. The CDR3 runs 15 residues. Germline-derived CDR1 and CDR2 are MNHEY and SMNVEV (reference sequence). The DNA of the CDR3 is TGTGCCAGCAGTTCGACTAGCGGGAGGATTAATGAGCAGTTCTTC. It specifies CASSSTSGRINEQFF.

The chain employs TRBV2 and TRBJ2-7, with a possible D match to TRBD1 (6 bases). Germline assignment: CDR1 SNHLY and CDR2 FYNNEI. The CDR3 extends over 13 amino acids. Trimming cost V 2 bases and J 6 bases, with 11 bases left between them. The CDR3 protein is CASSEQGIGEQYF. In DNA form, the CDR3 reads TGTGCCAGCAGTGAACAGGGGATTGGCGAGCAGTACTTC.

The chain joins TRBV27 to TRBJ2-5; TRBD1 agrees at 7 bases. This CDR3 comprises 16 residues. J gave up 4 bases and V 3 bases, and 11 bases lay outside the gene matches. Per the germline V gene, CDR1 is MNHEY and CDR2 is SMNVEV (reference sequence). The CDR3 DNA follows: TGTGCCAGCAGTTTTCTCCTTCCGACAGGGATAGAGACCCAGTACTTC. Amino acid sequence: CASSFLLPTGIETQYF.

With respect to this clone: One end of the junction is discordant with germline, which a read error may explain. The V call is TRBV5-1, the J call TRBJ2-5, with D possibly TRBD2 on 6 matching bases. The CDR3 extends over 14 amino acids. Germline CDR1 SGHRS, CDR2 YFSETQ. DNA of the CDR3: TGCGCCGGCAGCCCTCAAGCGAGCGGGGAGACCCAGTACTTC. Its translation is CAGSPQASGETQYF.

The chain couples TRBV6-6 to TRBJ2-7; 13 bases are a match to TRBD2. This CDR3 has 15 residues. CDR1 MNHNY and CDR2 SVGAGI come from the germline V gene (reference sequence). Unmatched junction bases numbered 4, after V lost 6 bases and J lost 2 bases. CDR3 coding DNA: TGTGCCAGCAGGCAACTAGCGGGAGGGCCCTACGAGCAGTACTTC. Translated: CASRQLAGGPYEQYF.

J is TRBJ2-2 and V is TRBV30, with D possibly being TRBD2 (6 bases). V lost 7 bases and J lost 5, with 11 bases in between. This CDR3 region has 12 residues. Germline V gives CDR1 GTSNPN, CDR2 SVGIG (reference sequence). CDR3 region: CASPGRTGELFF. CDR3 DNA: TGTGCCTCGCCAGGGAGGACCGGGGAGCTGTTTTTT. Together with reference TRBV30 and TRBJ2-2, the CDR3 gives the full variable domain: SQTIHQWPATLVQPVGSPLSLECTVEGTSNPNLYWYRQAAGRGLQLLFYSVGIGQISSEVPQNLSASRPQDRQFILSSKKLLLSDSGFYLCASPGRTGELFFGEGSRLTVL.

This clone showed up just a few times. The gene calls are TRBV5-1 and TRBJ1-5; D unclear. CDR3 length: 14 amino acids. Germline V gene data show CDR1 as SGHRS and CDR2 as YFSETQ. Trimming stripped 0 bases from V and 2 bases from J, with 6 bases between. The CDR3 is CASSLVGGNQPQHF. The CDR3 nucleotides read TGCGCCAGCAGCTTGGTTGGGGGCAATCAGCCCCAGCATTTT.

This clone was picked up one time. The chain has TRBV5-1 and TRBJ2-2, with D perhaps being TRBD1 or TRBD2 (6 bases each). The CDR3 spans 15 residues. Germline V gene lookup returns CDR1 SGHRS and CDR2 YFSETQ. V was cut by 6 bases and J by 7 bases, with 19 bases left in between. CDR3 region: CASTYLVGGGGELFF. The DNA of the CDR3 is TGCGCCAGCACCTACCTTGTCGGGGGCGGCGGGGAGCTGTTTTTT.

This chain links TRBV6-5 with TRBJ1-5; a weak D match, TRBD1 (6 bases). The germline V and J ends were trimmed by 6 bases and 4 bases, with 16 bases remaining between them. The CDR3 is 15 residues long. Germline V gene lookup returns CDR1 MNHEY and CDR2 SVGAGI. The CDR3: CASSQGTSRNQPQHF. The CDR3 DNA reads as TGTGCCAGCAGCCAGGGGACGTCGAGGAATCAGCCCCAGCATTTT.

The chain uses TRBV5-4 and TRBJ2-3, with D possibly TRBD2 on 6 matching bases. Per the germline V gene, CDR1 is SGHNT and CDR2 is YYREEE (reference sequence). V was pared by 2 bases and J by 0 bases, with 16 bases between. The CDR3 sequence is 17 residues long. The CDR3 DNA follows: TGTGCCAGCAGCTTATCCCTTGCGGGACTTAGCACAGATACGCAGTATTTT. Amino acid sequence: CASSLSLAGLSTDTQYF.

The gene calls are TRBV19 and TRBJ1-1; 10 bases line up with TRBD1. Germline lookup yields CDR1 LNHDA and CDR2 SQIVND (reference sequence). V lost 5 bases and J lost 3; bases outside the gene matches: 9. CDR3 size: 16 residues. The CDR3 nucleotides are TGTGCCAGTAGTCTCGGGACAGGGGTCTGGGACACTGAAGCTTTCTTT. It encodes CASSLGTGVWDTEAFF.

The chain couples TRBV7-8 to TRBJ1-2; 7 bases match TRBD1. Germline CDR1 is SGHVS and CDR2 is FQNEAQ. This CDR3 contains 15 residues. J gave up 5 bases and V 5 bases, and 11 bases lay outside the gene matches. The CDR3 here is CASSQRQGELYGYTF. In DNA, the CDR3 is TGTGCCAGCAGCCAAAGACAGGGAGAACTTTATGGCTACACCTTC.

In its sample, this clone was seen a few times. The chain joins TRBV11-3 to TRBJ2-7; D is tentatively TRBD1 or TRBD2 (5 bases each). Per germline, CDR1 SGHNT and CDR2 YENEEA. V was trimmed by 1 base and J by 4 bases, leaving 14 bases between them. The CDR3 is 15 amino acids. For the CDR3, the DNA is TGTGCCAGCAGCTTAGTCTCGGGGACCCCTTACGAGCAGTACTTC. This codes for CASSLVSGTPYEQYF.

The chain links TRBV5-1 to TRBJ2-5; no firm D call. The CDR3 totals 14 residues. The germline CDR1 and CDR2 sequences are SGHRS and YFSETQ. V lost 0 bases to trimming and J lost 4 bases, with 10 bases between them. The CDR3 DNA reads as TGCGCCAGCAGCTTGGCCGTCGGTCCAGAGACCCAGTACTTC. Translated: CASSLAVGPETQYF.

The CDR3 region has the DNA TGTGCCAGCTCACCGGACAGGGGTGGCACTAATGAAAAACTGTTTTTT. As protein: CASSPDRGGTNEKLFF. The chain employs TRBV18 and TRBJ1-4; 9 bases map to TRBD1. This CDR3 region has 16 residues. The V gene end was trimmed by 3 bases and the J gene end by 2 bases; junction bases not matched to a gene: 4. Germline V gene sequence: CDR1 KGHSH, CDR2 LQKENI.

CDR3 bases: TGCGCCAGCAGGCTAATCGGGGGCACAGATACGCAGTATTTT. Translating gives CASRLIGGTDTQYF. The chain carries TRBV5-1 and TRBJ2-3; D may be TRBD2 (5 bases). Germline CDR1 SGHRS, CDR2 YFSETQ. The CDR3 runs 14 residues. The ends were cut back, 5 bases at V and 1 base at J, with 11 bases in the middle.